This T cell receptor beta chain stems from a study of T cell responses to AZD1222 COVID-19 vaccine. V gave up 5 bases and J gave up 6 bases; unmatched junction bases: 6. CDR3 size: 14 residues. Germline V gives CDR1 MNHEY, CDR2 SMNVEV (reference sequence). Sequencing was performed with immunoSEQ multiplex PCR; in TCRdb, only in-frame clones are kept and a portion is missing. The sample carries over 150,000 clones, over 75% recorded once. The clonotype comes from an adult in good health. Here the sequenced sample was peripheral blood, taken on day 0 of AZD1222 vaccination. The chain combines TRBV27 with TRBJ2-1; 8 bases are shared with TRBD1. CDR3 DNA sequence: TGTGCCAGCAGTCCTCGAGGACAGGGCAATGAGCAGTTCTTC. Its translation: CASSPRGQGNEQFF.